Below are 19 T cell receptor beta chains sequenced from a single sample in a study of identical twins. One entry per CDR3 protein, called by TCRdb with MiXCR from the 5' RACE reads. Of 450,000 or so distinct CDR3 sequences listed, 15% to 20% are singletons. What was sequenced was naive T cells sorted from blood. These receptors were collected from a man aged 45-65 years in good health.

A few counts support this clonotype. The chain recombines TRBV2 with TRBJ2-6; D is ambiguous. The V end lost 6 bases, the J end lost 0 bases, and 12 bases lay between the germline ends. CDR1 SNHLY and CDR2 FYNNEI come from the germline V gene. There are 16 residues in the CDR3. The CDR3 DNA sequence: TGTGCCAGCAGCCTGGACGTCAGCTCTGGGGCCAACGTCCTGACTTTC. Translating gives CASSLDVSSGANVLTF.

This clonotype was seen more than once but under ten times. The CDR3 nucleotides read TGCAGTGCCGCGGACAGGGGGTTGGTTGGCAATCAGCCCCAGCATTTT. The encoded protein is CSAADRGLVGNQPQHF. The chain uses TRBV20-1 and TRBJ1-5; 10 positions agree with TRBD1. In germline, CDR1 is DFQATT, CDR2 SNEGSKA (reference sequence). The V segment lost 6 bases and the J segment 2 bases; nucleotides outside the gene matches: 10. The CDR3 is 16 amino acids.

This clonotype was counted many times. This sequence joins TRBV5-1 and TRBJ2-1, with 11 bases aligning to TRBD2. Germline-derived CDR1 and CDR2 are SGHRS and YFSETQ. V gave up 0 bases and J gave up 4 bases; unmatched junction bases: 12. The CDR3 sequence is 19 residues long. The CDR3 DNA reads as TGCGCCAGCAGCTTGGCACTAGCGGGAGTATCAGCAGGTTACAATGAGCAGTTCTTC. It encodes CASSLALAGVSAGYNEQFF.

The rearrangement links TRBV12-3 or TRBV12-4 to TRBJ2-7; the match to TRBD1 covers 8 bases. The CDR3 is made up of 13 amino acids. V gave up 8 bases and J gave up 2 bases; unmatched junction bases: 5. CDR3 nucleotides: TGTGCCAGCTTTGTACAGGGGGCCTACGAGCAGTACTTC. Translation gives CASFVQGAYEQYF.

This clonotype was detected a few times. This rearrangement joins TRBV6-1 to TRBJ2-6; D ambiguous. CDR3 length: 16 residues. The V and J ends lost 5 bases and 0 bases respectively, with 11 bases between them. Germline values: CDR1 MNHNS, CDR2 SASEGT. The CDR3 region is CASSSRQISGANVLTF. The DNA for the CDR3 is TGTGCCAGCAGTAGCCGACAAATCTCTGGGGCCAACGTCCTGACTTTC.

This clonotype was seen a handful of times. The rearrangement joins TRBV4-2 to TRBJ1-1; 7 nucleotides agree with TRBD1. Per the germline V gene, CDR1 is LGHNA and CDR2 is YNFKEQ. There are 17 residues in the CDR3. The V segment lost 1 base and the J segment 3 bases; nucleotides outside the gene matches: 11. In DNA form, the CDR3 reads TGTGCCAGCAGCCAAGCCGCGGGACAGCCCTATTACACTGAAGCTTTCTTT. Translating it yields CASSQAAGQPYYTEAFF.

The V gene is TRBV7-9, the J gene TRBJ1-6, with TRBD1 identical over 8 bases. The CDR3 sequence is 15 residues long. Germline CDR1 SEHNR, CDR2 FQNEAQ (reference sequence). The J segment lost 7 bases and the V segment lost 1 base, leaving 3 bases of the junction unmatched. This CDR3 reads CASSLGTGYNSPLHF. As DNA, the CDR3 is TGTGCCAGCAGCTTAGGGACAGGGTACAATTCACCCCTCCACTTT. The variable domain in full, with the rest retrieved from reference TRBV7-9 and TRBJ1-6, is DTGVSQNPRHKITKRGQNVTFRCDPISEHNRLYWYRQTLGQGPEFLTYFQNEAQLEKSRLLSDRFSAERPKGSFSTLEIQRTEQGDSAMYLCASSLGTGYNSPLHFGNGTRLTVT.

This chain joins TRBV12-3 or TRBV12-4 and TRBJ1-5; D remains unclear. The V and J ends lost 3 bases and 4 bases respectively, with 16 bases between them. CDR3 length: 16 amino acids. The CDR3 nucleotides read TGTGCCAGCAGTTTTGAGCGGGCTTCCTTAAATCAGCCCCAGCATTTT. It specifies CASSFERASLNQPQHF.

This clonotype was found a few times. The chain carries TRBV5-1 and TRBJ2-1; unclear D gene. The CDR3 has 12 residues. The germline V gene encodes CDR1 SGHRS and CDR2 YFSETQ. V lost 2 bases and J 10 bases, leaving 10 bases between the germline ends. The CDR3 DNA sequence: TGCGCCAGCAGCTTTGAGTCCGTCGAGCAGTTCTTC. Encoded protein: CASSFESVEQFF.

This rearrangement joins TRBV20-1 to TRBJ2-5; possible D gene TRBD2, 5 bases. Trimming took 4 bases from V and 6 from J, leaving 15 bases between them. The CDR3 extends over 13 amino acids. Germline CDR1 and CDR2: DFQATT and SNEGSKA (reference sequence). The CDR3 is CSATEDYGQTQYF. The CDR3 DNA sequence: TGCAGTGCTACCGAAGACTACGGGCAGACCCAGTACTTC.

This clonotype was seen a single time. This chain joins TRBV12-3 or TRBV12-4 and TRBJ2-2; D gene uncertain. The V gene lost 3 bases and the J gene lost 0 bases, with 11 bases spanning the gap. The length of the CDR3 is 16 residues. CDR3 loop: CASSLSITTNTGELFF. As DNA, the CDR3 is TGTGCCAGCAGTTTGTCAATAACAACGAACACCGGGGAGCTGTTTTTT.

The chain couples TRBV7-9 to TRBJ2-1, with D possibly being TRBD2 (6 bases). V was shortened by 5 bases and J by 9 bases, with 11 bases between the two germline ends. Germline CDR1 reads SEHNR; CDR2 reads FQNEAQ (reference sequence). The length of the CDR3 is 12 residues. The CDR3 nucleotides are TGTGCCAGCAGCCCAACTAGCTTTGAGCAGTTCTTC. It encodes CASSPTSFEQFF.

In this sample, this clonotype turned up a few times. The CDR3: CASSLEGFGANVLTF. DNA for the CDR3: TGTGCCAGCAGCTTAGAAGGGTTCGGGGCCAACGTCCTGACTTTC. The chain couples TRBV7-2 to TRBJ2-6; D is unclear. Germline lookup yields CDR1 SGHTA and CDR2 FQGNSA. V lost 1 base to trimming and J lost 4 bases, with 8 bases between them. The CDR3 sequence is 15 residues long.

The chain employs TRBV3-1 and TRBJ2-5, with 7 bases lining up with TRBD2. CDR1 is LGHDT and CDR2 is YNNKEL in the germline V gene (reference sequence). This CDR3 comprises 16 residues. With V trimmed by 4 bases and J by 2 bases, 10 bases remained unmatched. CDR3 sequence: CASSPSVRGEQETQYF. CDR3 bases: TGTGCCAGCAGCCCAAGCGTACGGGGGGAACAAGAGACCCAGTACTTC.

This chain joins TRBV12-3 or TRBV12-4 and TRBJ2-1; the match to TRBD2 covers 9 bases. The CDR3 totals 14 residues. J lost 8 bases, V lost 7 bases, and 9 bases had no gene match. The CDR3 DNA follows: TGTGCCAGCAAGCGAGAGCGGGGGGTTGATGAGCAGTTCTTC. This translates into CASKRERGVDEQFF.

V gene TRBV18 combines with J gene TRBJ1-1; maybe TRBD1 (6 bases). Germline V gene data show CDR1 as KGHSH and CDR2 as LQKENI. With 4 bases removed from V and 6 bases from J, the gap between germline ends came to 18 bases. The CDR3 is 15 residues long. This chain's CDR3 is CASSLRWGGVSEAFF. The CDR3 coding sequence is TGTGCCAGCTCACTGCGTTGGGGGGGCGTTTCTGAAGCTTTCTTT. Using reference TRBV18 and TRBJ1-1 for the parts outside the CDR3, the full variable domain is NAGVMQNPRHLVRRRGQEARLRCSPMKGHSHVYWYRQLPEEGLKFMVYLQKENIIDESGMPKERFSAEFPKEGPSILRIQQVVRGDSAAYFCASSLRWGGVSEAFFGQGTRLTVV.

The CDR3 region is CASRQIRGAYEQYF. In nucleotides, the CDR3 is TGTGCCAGCAGGCAAATCAGGGGCGCCTACGAGCAGTACTTC. V gene TRBV11-2 combines with J gene TRBJ2-7; the D gene is possibly TRBD1 (6 bases). The germline gives CDR1 SGHAT, CDR2 FQNNGV. The V end lost 6 bases, the J end lost 2 bases, and 14 bases lay between the germline ends. The CDR3 runs to 14 residues.

The chain couples TRBV12-3 or TRBV12-4 to TRBJ2-1; D possibly corresponds to TRBD2 (6 bases). V was shortened by 4 bases and J by 9 bases, with 13 bases between the two germline ends. The CDR3 runs 13 residues. CDR3: CASSSTSIPEQFF. In DNA form, the CDR3 reads TGTGCCAGCAGTTCGACTAGTATTCCTGAGCAGTTCTTC.

A few counts support this clonotype. The chain employs TRBV20-1 and TRBJ2-3; 13 nucleotides align to TRBD2. Trimming cost V 0 bases and J 6 bases; bases outside gene matches: 6. The CDR3 has 16 residues. Per the germline V gene, CDR1 is DFQATT and CDR2 is SNEGSKA (reference sequence). The CDR3 sequence: CSARDMGLAGFDTQYF. As DNA, the CDR3 is TGCAGTGCTAGAGATATGGGACTAGCGGGATTTGATACGCAGTATTTT.